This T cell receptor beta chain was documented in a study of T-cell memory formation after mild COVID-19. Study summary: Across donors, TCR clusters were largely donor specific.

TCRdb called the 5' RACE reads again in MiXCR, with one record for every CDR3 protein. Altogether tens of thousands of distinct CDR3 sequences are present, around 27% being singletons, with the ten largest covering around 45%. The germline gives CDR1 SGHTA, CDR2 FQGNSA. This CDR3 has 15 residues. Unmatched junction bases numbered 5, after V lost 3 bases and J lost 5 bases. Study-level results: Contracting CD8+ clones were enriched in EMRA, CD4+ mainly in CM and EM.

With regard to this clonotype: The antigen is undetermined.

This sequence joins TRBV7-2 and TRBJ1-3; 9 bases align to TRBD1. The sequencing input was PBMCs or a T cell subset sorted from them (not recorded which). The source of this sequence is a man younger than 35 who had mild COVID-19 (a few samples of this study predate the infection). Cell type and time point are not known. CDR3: CASSFEGQGRNTIYF. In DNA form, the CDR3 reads TGTGCCAGCAGCTTCGAAGGACAGGGGAGAAACACCATATATTTT. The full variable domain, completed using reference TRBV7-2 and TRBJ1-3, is GAGVSQSPSNKVTEKGKDVELRCDPISGHTALYWYRQSLGQGLEFLIYFQGNSAPDKSGLPSDRFSAERTGGSVSTLTIQRTQQEDSAVYLCASSFEGQGRNTIYFGEGSWLTVV.